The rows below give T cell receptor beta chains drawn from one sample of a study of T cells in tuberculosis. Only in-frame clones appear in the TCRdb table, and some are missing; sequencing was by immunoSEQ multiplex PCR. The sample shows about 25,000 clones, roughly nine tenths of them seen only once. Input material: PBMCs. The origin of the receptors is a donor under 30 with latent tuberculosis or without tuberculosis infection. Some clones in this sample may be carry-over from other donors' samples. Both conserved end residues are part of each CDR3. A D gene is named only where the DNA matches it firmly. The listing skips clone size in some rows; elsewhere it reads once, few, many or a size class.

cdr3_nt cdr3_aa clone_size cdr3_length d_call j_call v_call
TGTGCCAGCAGCTTAGCGGGTCAGGCTTACAATGAGCAGTTCTTC CASSLAGQAYNEQFF - 15 - TRBJ2-1 TRBV7-6
TGCGCCAGCCTAAAAAGGGGCGAGCAGTACTTC CASLKRGEQYF - 11 - TRBJ2-7 TRBV5-1
TGTGCCAGCAGCGAGAGAGCGGCGAGCGTCTACGAGCAGTACTTC CASSERAASVYEQYF - 15 - TRBJ2-7 TRBV5-4
TGTGCTAGTGGTTTGGGACAGGGCGGTTCACCCCTCCACTTT CASGLGQGGSPLHF - 14 TRBD1 TRBJ1-6 TRBV12-5
TGTGCCAGCTCCAGAGGGATCAATGGCTACACCTTC CASSRGINGYTF - 12 - TRBJ1-2 TRBV25-1
TGTGCCACCAGCAGAGATGCGACAGGGGGACTTCCCTACTATAATTCACCCCTCCACTTT CATSRDATGGLPYYNSPLHF - 20 TRBD1 TRBJ1-6 TRBV15
TGTGCCTGGAGTGGGTTGGCAGGGACTAACTATGGCTACACCTTC CAWSGLAGTNYGYTF - 15 - TRBJ1-2 TRBV30
TGTGCCAGCGTCTCTAGCGGATTAACCTACAATGAGCAGTTCTTC CASVSSGLTYNEQFF - 15 TRBD2 TRBJ2-1 TRBV28
TGTGCCAGTACCCGGACAGGGGTAAACTCTGGGGCCAACGTCCTGACTTTC CASTRTGVNSGANVLTF - 17 TRBD1 TRBJ2-6 TRBV19
TGCGCCAGCACGACCCTGGAGGGCGGTTTAGGCAATGGCTACACCTTC CASTTLEGGLGNGYTF few 16 - TRBJ1-2 TRBV5-1
TGTGCCTGGAGTGGTTTGGGGGGACGTCTATATTACGAGCAGTACTTC CAWSGLGGRLYYEQYF - 16 - TRBJ2-7 TRBV30
TGCGCCAGCAGCTTGGAGGCCGGGACTGGCTACAATGAGCAGTTCTTC CASSLEAGTGYNEQFF - 16 - TRBJ2-1 TRBV5-1
TGTGCCAGCAGTCCCCCGACAGGGCGGGACTACACCTTC CASSPPTGRDYTF - 13 TRBD1 TRBJ1-2 TRBV27
TGTGCCAGCAGCTTAGGAAAACCCCTCACGGACACCATATATTTT CASSLGKPLTDTIYF - 15 - TRBJ1-3 TRBV7-6
TGTGCCAGCAGCCCGGACAGGGGGCGCACCTATGGCTACACCTTC CASSPDRGRTYGYTF - 15 TRBD1 TRBJ1-2 TRBV28
TGTGCCGCCGAAACAGGGGGCGACGGAAACACCATATATTTT CAAETGGDGNTIYF - 14 TRBD1 TRBJ1-3 TRBV6-1
TGTGCCACCAGCAGAGATCGGAGGGTGAATGAGCAGTTCTTC CATSRDRRVNEQFF - 14 - TRBJ2-1 TRBV15